Listed below are T cell receptor beta chains from one sample, sequenced in a study of cytomegalovirus exposure and HLA in healthy donors. Here immunoSEQ multiplex PCR was the method, and the copy in TCRdb shows in-frame clones only, minus some. The sample lists around 150,000 clones, around four fifths seen once, with roughly 1.5% in the top ten. What was sequenced was PBMCs. The origin of the receptors is a woman in her 30s in good health and CMV-seronegative. CDR3s include the opening cysteine and the closing phenylalanine or tryptophan. The order of the fields is V gene, CDR3 protein.

>TRBV27
CASSLSRGYEQYF
>TRBV4-1
CASSQVTGGKQETQYF
>TRBV11-2
CASTLQQSTAWHF
>TRBV11-2
CASSFTGTGGNTIYF
>TRBV28
CASSQQGTADEKLFF
>TRBV15
CATSREGGPLYNSPLHF
>TRBV9
CASSRLGENTEAFF
>TRBV10-3
CAINGGGSGTSYNEQFF
>TRBV7-8
CASSLLGGIEAFF
>TRBV18
CASSPLDGYTEAFF
>TRBV7-7
CASSLGGQGAEKLFF
>TRBV27
CASRPGQGYGYTF
>TRBV6-5
CASSIGGAGETQYF
>TRBV5-6
CASSTEGIGGVGEAFF
>TRBV27
CASSSRNPRRTEAFF
>TRBV5-1
CASSLAGTGEETQYF
>TRBV2
CASRGTGQNTEAFF
>TRBV15
CATSRDGAGDGEQYF
>TRBV30
CAWKPDRGGEAFF
>TRBV5-1
CASSLVTGDTEAFF
>TRBV15
CATSGGALYGYTF
>TRBV7-9
CASSSNREAFF
>TRBV5-4
CASSFPSETQYF
>TRBV12-5
CASGGGQGAWQPQHF
>TRBV28
CASSFMGSTNEKLFF
>TRBV4-2
CASSQHPGQGANEQFF
>TRBV9
CASSYGLVTDTQYF
>TRBV6-6
CASYDHRVSYEQYF
>TRBV10-2
CASSGSAYNEQFF
>TRBV12-5
CASGLWQGYPNEQFF
>TRBV19
CASISQGGLGGYTF
>TRBV12-5
CASGLSQGVSGNTIYF
>TRBV19
CASSIGWGGNQPQHF
>TRBV28
CASSFGGLAKETQYF
>TRBV21-1
CASPGTSVDEQFF
>TRBV2
CASTPGGPTYEQYF
>TRBV7-3
CASSLQGVNTEAFF
>TRBV2
CASRPTSDEQFF
>TRBV27
CASRSDGAYEQYF
>TRBV18
CASSFLAGVPPETQYF
>TRBV5-1
CASSTGQGSEAFF
>TRBV9
CASSVTYNEQFF
>TRBV4-1
CASSLRRGSSGGAREDTQYF